Presented here are 10 T cell receptor beta chains from one specimen sequenced in a study of early T cells in non-severe SARS-CoV-2 infection. TCRdb called the 5' RACE reads again in MiXCR, with one record for every CDR3 protein. This table holds over 80,000 distinct CDR3 sequences, about 12% found once. Sequencing was performed on whole blood, taken at baseline. These receptors were obtained from an adult who was a healthcare worker with PCR-confirmed SARS-CoV-2 infection or an uninfected control (not recorded which).

A few counts support this clonotype. The chain joins TRBV28 to TRBJ2-2, with D unclear. V shed 8 bases and J shed 5 bases, with 9 bases lying between them. Germline lookup yields CDR1 MDHEN and CDR2 SYDVKM. CDR3 length: 12 amino acids. The CDR3 loop reads CASLQATGELFF. CDR3 in DNA: TGTGCCAGCCTCCAGGCTACCGGGGAGCTGTTTTTT. The variable domain in full, with the rest retrieved from reference TRBV28 and TRBJ2-2, is DVKVTQSSRYLVKRTGEKVFLECVQDMDHENMFWYRQDPGLGLRLIYFSYDVKMKEKGDIPEGYSVSREKKERFSLILESASTNQTSMYLCASLQATGELFFGEGSRLTVL.

This chain links TRBV10-2 with TRBJ2-2; TRBD2 matches 9 bases. V trimming: 6 bases; J trimming: 6 bases; junction bases outside the gene matches: 11. The CDR3 contains 16 residues. CDR1 and CDR2 (germline): WSHSY, SAAADI. CDR3 bases: TGCGCCAGCAGCGTAGCGGGGGTCCCTCGCCCCGGGGAGCTGTTTTTT. Residues: CASSVAGVPRPGELFF.

The J gene is TRBJ1-5, the V gene TRBV20-1; 8 bases are a match to TRBD1. Germline CDR1 is DFQATT and CDR2 is SNEGSKA (reference sequence). The CDR3 sequence is 20 residues long. Trimming at V came to 1 base and at J to 4 bases, leaving 21 bases not matched to a gene. The CDR3 DNA sequence: TGCAGTGCTAGAGCCTACAGGGGGACCCTAGGTAAATTATCGAATCAGCCCCAGCATTTT. Amino acid sequence: CSARAYRGTLGKLSNQPQHF.

V is TRBV5-1 and J is TRBJ1-1; weak D call: TRBD1 (5 bases). Trimming left V 7 bases short and J 1 base short, with 11 bases between. This CDR3 comprises 13 residues. Looked up from germline, CDR1 is SGHRS and CDR2 is YFSETQ. The CDR3 loop is CASGEQENTEAFF. The CDR3 bases are TGCGCCAGCGGAGAACAGGAGAACACTGAAGCTTTCTTT.

The chain carries TRBV7-2 and TRBJ2-7; TRBD1 matches at 7 bases. Germline V gene sequence: CDR1 SGHTA, CDR2 FQGNSA. The CDR3 is 15 residues long. J gave up 0 bases and V 3 bases, and 5 bases lay outside the gene matches. DNA for the CDR3: TGTGCCAGCAGCTTGATAGGGGGCAGCTCCTACGAGCAGTACTTC. Its translation is CASSLIGGSSYEQYF.

In its sample, this clonotype was seen a few times. The gene calls are TRBV10-3 and TRBJ2-7; the D gene is possibly TRBD2 (5 bases). The CDR3 extends over 13 amino acids. Per the germline V gene, CDR1 is ENHRY and CDR2 is SYGVKD. Deletions cut 5 bases from V and 5 bases from J, with 13 bases between. The CDR3 DNA follows: TGTGCCATCAGTAAAGTTCGGGGAGACGAGCAGTACTTC. Its protein product is CAISKVRGDEQYF.

The genes are TRBV11-2 and TRBJ2-5; D is unclear. The CDR3 totals 12 residues. Germline V gene data show CDR1 as SGHAT and CDR2 as FQNNGV. V was trimmed by 5 bases and J by 4 bases, leaving 8 bases between them. The CDR3: CASSGGVETQYF. CDR3 coding DNA: TGTGCCAGCAGCGGCGGAGTAGAGACCCAGTACTTC.

The gene calls are TRBV18 and TRBJ1-1; D unclear. This CDR3 comprises 11 residues. Germline V lookup: CDR1 KGHSH, CDR2 LQKENI. Trimming took 5 bases from V and 3 from J, leaving 4 bases between them. The CDR3 sequence: CASSDYTEAFF. CDR3 coding DNA: TGTGCCAGCTCAGACTACACTGAAGCTTTCTTT.

V is TRBV5-6 and J is TRBJ2-5; no definite D call. This CDR3 comprises 15 residues. Looked up from germline, CDR1 is SGHDT and CDR2 is YYEEEE. With 0 bases removed from V and 1 base from J, the gap between germline ends came to 10 bases. In nucleotides, the CDR3 is TGTGCCAGCAGCTTGGAATTACTACCCCAAGAGACCCAGTACTTC. Translated: CASSLELLPQETQYF.

Only a few counts were recorded for this clonotype. CDR3 loop: CSARGQGENGYTF. The CDR3, as DNA: TGCAGTGCTAGAGGACAGGGAGAAAATGGCTACACCTTC. This rearrangement joins TRBV20-1 to TRBJ1-2, with TRBD1 identical over 7 bases. The CDR3 contains 13 residues. Germline V gene lookup returns CDR1 DFQATT and CDR2 SNEGSKA (reference sequence). V was pared by 1 base and J by 6 bases, with 5 bases of the junction left unmatched.